A selection of T cell receptor beta chains follows, all from one sample in a study of blood T cell repertoires in COVID-19. Sequencing was performed with immunoSEQ multiplex PCR; in TCRdb, only in-frame clones are kept and a portion is missing. The table includes 350,000 to 550,000 clones, roughly 89% detected once. Input material: peripheral blood. Every receptor here comes from a woman under 40 with acute or convalescent COVID-19. Both conserved end residues are trimmed from each CDR3. Each record gives: J gene, V gene, CDR3 length, D gene, CDR3 protein. The D gene is left open where the match is weak.

TRBJ2-7 | TRBV5-1 | 14 | TRBD2 | ASSFSSGAQPYEQY
TRBJ1-6 | TRBV21-1 | 13 | - | ASSKEDRGNSPLH
TRBJ2-3 | TRBV9 | 14 | TRBD1 | ASSVGQGAPTDTQY
TRBJ2-3 | TRBV19 | 13 | - | ASSINQGPTDTQY
TRBJ1-6 | TRBV19 | 10 | - | ASNKGRGALH
TRBJ2-7 | TRBV5-1 | 13 | - | ASSLVGALSYEQY
TRBJ1-5 | TRBV2 | 12 | - | ASRGGVPNQPQH
TRBJ2-3 | TRBV5-4 | 13 | - | ASSLATGSTDTQY
TRBJ2-7 | TRBV9 | 11 | - | ASSVLELTEQY
TRBJ2-3 | TRBV3-1/TRBV3-2 | 17 | TRBD2 | ASSQPTSGDTIPTDTQY
TRBJ2-2 | TRBV30 | 14 | - | AWRLPGGGRTGELF
TRBJ1-1 | TRBV4-1 | 17 | - | ASSQDRNGKVDLNTEAF
TRBJ2-7 | TRBV11-3 | 13 | - | ASSLGAAGSYEQY
TRBJ1-1 | TRBV11-2 | 14 | TRBD1 | ASSLTGTGGYLEAF
TRBJ1-1 | TRBV5-6 | 11 | - | ASSLFRNTEAF
TRBJ2-1 | TRBV3-1/TRBV3-2 | 13 | TRBD2 | ASSRTSGDYNEQF
TRBJ2-6 | TRBV19 | 13 | TRBD1 | ATRDRGSGANVLT
TRBJ2-1 | TRBV3-1/TRBV3-2 | 12 | - | ASSPSRSYNEQF
TRBJ1-1 | TRBV6-5 | 9 | TRBD1 | ASHDRGRAF
TRBJ2-1 | TRBV18 | 13 | TRBD1 | ASSPVTGVSKEQF
TRBJ1-2 | TRBV10-3 | 13 | TRBD1 | AISETETGLYGYT
TRBJ1-5 | TRBV5-6 | 14 | TRBD1 | ASSFAGTGYNQPQH
TRBJ1-4 | TRBV5-4 | 13 | - | ASSLGPATNEKLF
TRBJ2-3 | TRBV6-6 | 14 | TRBD2 | ASSYQQLAATDTQY
TRBJ2-2 | TRBV2 | 12 | - | ASKGDANTGELF
TRBJ2-7 | TRBV5-5 | 10 | - | ASSLALYEQY
TRBJ1-1 | TRBV5-6 | 10 | - | ASSNGPLQAF
TRBJ1-1 | TRBV21-1 | 14 | - | ASSRGQGVMNTEAF
TRBJ1-1 | TRBV5-1 | 13 | TRBD1 | ASSLDLTGDTEAF
TRBJ2-5 | TRBV2 | 11 | - | ASNPRVQETQY
TRBJ1-5 | TRBV6-6 | 11 | TRBD1 | ASRGQVGLPQH
TRBJ2-3 | TRBV18 | 13 | - | ASSPSRGTADTQY
TRBJ2-1 | TRBV7-9 | 14 | TRBD2 | ASSQGLAGGYNEQF
TRBJ2-3 | TRBV6-2/TRBV6-3 | 17 | TRBD2 | ASSYTTLTSGGLRDTQY
TRBJ2-7 | TRBV11-3 | 11 | TRBD2 | ASRKSSGGEQY
TRBJ2-3 | TRBV27 | 13 | - | ASSLGGPRGDTQY
TRBJ1-3 | TRBV28 | 12 | - | ASSLSRAGNTIY
TRBJ2-1 | TRBV27 | 11 | - | ASSLLTGSEQF
TRBJ1-5 | TRBV28 | 12 | - | ASSLRYSNQPQH
TRBJ2-5 | TRBV29-1 | 10 | TRBD2 | SVGLADETQY
TRBJ2-1 | TRBV9 | 13 | - | ASSPREGSYNEQF
TRBJ2-7 | TRBV6-5 | 12 | TRBD1 | ASSYSDRAYEQY
TRBJ2-5 | TRBV30 | 11 | TRBD2 | AGGGGGRETQY
TRBJ1-2 | TRBV6-5 | 14 | - | ASSYSFSSSVVGYT
TRBJ1-2 | TRBV5-5 | 12 | TRBD1 | ASSPSTGRDGYT
TRBJ2-7 | TRBV5-6 | 11 | TRBD1 | ASSFGQGPEQY
TRBJ2-7 | TRBV19 | 13 | - | ASSIGGDRIYEQY
TRBJ2-2 | TRBV7-9 | 13 | TRBD1 | ASGPPGQDVGELF
TRBJ2-7 | TRBV28 | 15 | - | ASSLWWSGSLNGEQY
TRBJ1-1 | TRBV11-2 | 11 | - | ASSLGQSAEAF
TRBJ2-5 | TRBV6-2/TRBV6-3 | 12 | - | ASSPTTRQETQY
TRBJ2-5 | TRBV9 | 13 | TRBD2 | ASSTSGGLSETQY
TRBJ1-2 | TRBV20-1 | 9 | - | SVRTGYGYT
TRBJ1-6 | TRBV6-5 | 13 | - | ASSTGQAMNSPLH
TRBJ2-1 | TRBV7-6 | 15 | TRBD2 | ASSPYQRGVVLNEQF
TRBJ1-2 | TRBV7-9 | 10 | - | ASSLPVYGYT
TRBJ1-5 | TRBV19 | 11 | - | ASSRAGNQPQH
TRBJ2-7 | TRBV2 | 10 | TRBD1 | ASSGTGVEQY
TRBJ1-1 | TRBV19 | 10 | TRBD1 | ASSIQQGLAF
TRBJ2-1 | TRBV11-3 | 14 | TRBD2 | ASSPTSGGVYNEQF